Listed here are 17 T cell receptor beta chains from one sample, sequenced in a study of T cell repertoires in cytomegalovirus infection (dated by TCRdb to between 2018 and 2020). The sample was run on an Illumina HiSeq 1500. TCRdb's own reprocessing of the public reads used fastp at Q25 and MiXCR and kept productive beta chains. Records with the same CDR3 protein are collapsed into one entry carrying the most frequent genes and DNA. The table for this sample lists 180,000 or so distinct CDR3 sequences; 17% of them were counted only once. Approximately 26% of the sample comes from the top ten. Sequencing was performed on CD8+ T cells from PBMCs. Receptors were obtained from a human donor in good health (CMV status not recorded). Some clones in this sample may be carry-over from other donors' samples.

This clonotype appeared a few times. The chain combines TRBV7-2 with TRBJ1-3; a possible D gene is TRBD1 (5 bases). V was clipped by 1 base and J by 0 bases, with 10 bases between them. Per germline, CDR1 SGHTA and CDR2 FQGNSA. The CDR3 contains 16 residues. The CDR3 DNA sequence: TGTGCCAGCAGCTTAGTCCAGGGAGGCTCTGGAAACACCATATATTTT. It is translated as CASSLVQGGSGNTIYF.

This rearrangement joins TRBV6-8 to TRBJ2-7, with 13 bases fitting TRBD2. The CDR3 has 13 amino acids. CDR1 is MNHGY, CDR2 SAAAGT, per germline. V shed 10 bases and J 6 bases; nucleotides not matched to a gene: 6. CDR3 sequence: CATGLAGVLEQYF. The DNA of the CDR3 is TGTGCCACCGGACTAGCGGGAGTCCTCGAGCAGTACTTC.

Many counts were recorded for this clonotype. The chain carries TRBV7-9 and TRBJ2-2, with 7 bases aligning to TRBD1. CDR1 SEHNR and CDR2 FQNEAQ come from the germline V gene (reference sequence). CDR3 length equals 16 residues. V shed 5 bases, J shed 2 bases, and the junction held 8 bases outside the gene matches. The CDR3 bases are TGTGCCAGCAGCGCTTGGACAGGAATTAACACCGGGGAGCTGTTTTTT. Translating it yields CASSAWTGINTGELFF.

The chain is built from TRBV7-9 and TRBJ1-1; 8 bases are shared with TRBD1. This CDR3 has 17 amino acids. Per germline, CDR1 SEHNR and CDR2 FQNEAQ (reference sequence). With 5 bases clipped from V and 5 bases from J, the junction kept 16 bases outside the gene matches. CDR3 coding DNA: TGTGCCAGCAGCCCTCGACAGGGGCCCTATTTATCGACTGAAGCTTTCTTT. Its protein is CASSPRQGPYLSTEAFF.

This chain connects TRBV19 to TRBJ2-2; the D is unclear. Germline CDR1 LNHDA, CDR2 SQIVND (reference sequence). Trimming cost V 6 bases and J 5 bases, with 19 bases left between them. The CDR3 length is 16 residues. CDR3 sequence reads: CASRMPSVARTGELFF. The CDR3 DNA is TGTGCCAGTAGAATGCCGAGCGTGGCTAGGACCGGGGAGCTGTTTTTT.

The V and J genes are TRBV12-3 or TRBV12-4 and TRBJ1-1; no clear D gene. The CDR3 spans 15 residues. Trimming stripped 5 bases from V and 3 bases from J, with 16 bases between. CDR3 sequence: CASSPPAGVDTEAFF. The CDR3 coding sequence is TGTGCCAGCAGTCCCCCGGCCGGAGTCGACACTGAAGCTTTCTTT.

This clonotype showed up just a few times. The chain combines TRBV7-6 with TRBJ1-2; D is undetermined. V was shortened by 7 bases and J by 5 bases, with 14 bases between the two germline ends. CDR1 and CDR2 from the germline V gene are SGHVS and FNYEAQ. The CDR3 is 13 residues long. CDR3 amino acids: CASTTFPPYGYTF. The CDR3 coding sequence is TGTGCCAGCACCACTTTCCCACCATATGGCTACACCTTC.

The rearrangement links TRBV7-2 to TRBJ1-1; D remains ambiguous. Deletions cut 1 base from V and 8 bases from J, with 17 bases between. The CDR3 is 15 amino acids. CDR1 and CDR2 from the germline V gene are SGHTA and FQGNSA. This chain's CDR3 is CASSLGVRTFEEAFF. CDR3 bases: TGTGCCAGCAGCTTAGGGGTTAGGACCTTCGAGGAAGCTTTCTTT.

V is TRBV7-8 and J is TRBJ1-2; tentatively, D is TRBD1 (5 bases). This CDR3 comprises 15 residues. With 5 bases removed from V and 6 bases from J, the gap between germline ends came to 19 bases. Germline CDR1 SGHVS, CDR2 FQNEAQ. The CDR3 loop is CASSLSYLDSDGYTF. Written as DNA, the CDR3 is TGTGCCAGCAGCCTCTCCTACCTCGACAGCGATGGCTACACCTTC.

This clonotype was found a few times. The V gene is TRBV10-3, the J gene TRBJ2-3; unclear D gene. The CDR3 runs 17 residues. V lost 2 bases and J 1 base, leaving 16 bases between the germline ends. CDR1 ENHRY and CDR2 SYGVKD come from the germline V gene. The CDR3 sequence is CAISEPQPRTGTDTQYF. The DNA for the CDR3 is TGTGCCATCAGTGAGCCACAACCCCGGACGGGCACAGATACGCAGTATTTT.

The J gene is TRBJ1-1, the V gene TRBV7-9; TRBD1 agrees at 8 bases. The V gene end was trimmed by 5 bases and the J gene end by 10 bases; junction bases not matched to a gene: 9. The CDR3 loop spans 13 amino acids. Germline V gene sequence: CDR1 SEHNR, CDR2 FQNEAQ (reference sequence). Written as DNA, the CDR3 is TGTGCCAGCAGCCTTGGACAGGGCGGGGGAGCTTTCTTT. Its translation: CASSLGQGGGAFF. Combining the CDR3 with reference TRBV7-9 and TRBJ1-1 gives the whole variable domain DTGVSQNPRHKITKRGQNVTFRCDPISEHNRLYWYRQTLGQGPEFLTYFQNEAQLEKSRLLSDRFSAERPKGSFSTLEIQRTEQGDSAMYLCASSLGQGGGAFFGQGTRLTVV.

This clonotype has more than one count but fewer than ten. The chain links TRBV7-9 to TRBJ2-3, with D possibly being TRBD1 (6 bases). Germline V gene sequence: CDR1 SEHNR, CDR2 FQNEAQ (reference sequence). This CDR3 is 15 amino acids long. V lost 6 bases to trimming and J lost 2 bases, with 15 bases between them. The CDR3 sequence is CASRYTGLPTDTQYF. DNA for the CDR3: TGTGCCAGCAGATACACAGGGCTACCCACAGATACGCAGTATTTT.

A few counts support this clonotype. The J gene is TRBJ2-1, the V gene TRBV7-6; D ambiguous. V was pared by 5 bases and J by 7 bases, with 6 bases between. Germline V lookup: CDR1 SGHVS, CDR2 FNYEAQ. This CDR3 spans 11 amino acids. The CDR3 nucleotides read TGTGCCAGCAGCGACAAAAATGAGCAGTTCTTC. Amino acid sequence: CASSDKNEQFF.

This clonotype was counted between two and nine times. The J gene is TRBJ1-1, the V gene TRBV12-3 or TRBV12-4; D is unresolved. This CDR3 comprises 16 residues. Trimming took off 7 bases at V and 4 bases at J, with 22 bases between the two ends. The CDR3 is CASTSLGEGWVTEAFF. The DNA for the CDR3 is TGTGCCAGCACCTCCTTGGGAGAGGGATGGGTCACTGAAGCTTTCTTT.

Only a few counts were recorded for this clonotype. The chain recombines TRBV6-2 or TRBV6-3 with TRBJ2-1; no firm D call. Germline assignment: CDR1 MNHEY and CDR2 SVGEGT. The CDR3 extends over 16 amino acids. Trimming removed 2 bases from V and 4 bases from J, with 15 bases in between. CDR3 nucleotides: TGTGCCAGCAGTTACGGGAAGCATCCGCCTTACAATGAGCAGTTCTTC. Translated, it gives CASSYGKHPPYNEQFF.

The chain's CDR3 is CASSPTGTNQPQHF. CDR3 bases: TGTGCCAGCAGCCCGACAGGGACCAATCAGCCCCAGCATTTT. The rearrangement links TRBV7-2 to TRBJ1-5; 7 positions agree with TRBD1. Trimming cost V 5 bases and J 3 bases; bases outside gene matches: 4. CDR1 is SGHTA, CDR2 FQGNSA, per germline. This CDR3 is 14 amino acids long.

This clonotype was recorded once. The chain recombines TRBV5-1 with TRBJ2-7; D is perhaps TRBD1 (5 bases). This CDR3 region has 16 residues. V shed 2 bases and J shed 4 bases, with 19 bases lying between them. The germline V gene encodes CDR1 SGHRS and CDR2 YFSETQ. CDR3 DNA: TGCGCCAGCAGCTTCCTGCCCCAGGGAAATGCTTACGAGCAGTACTTC. Translating it yields CASSFLPQGNAYEQYF.